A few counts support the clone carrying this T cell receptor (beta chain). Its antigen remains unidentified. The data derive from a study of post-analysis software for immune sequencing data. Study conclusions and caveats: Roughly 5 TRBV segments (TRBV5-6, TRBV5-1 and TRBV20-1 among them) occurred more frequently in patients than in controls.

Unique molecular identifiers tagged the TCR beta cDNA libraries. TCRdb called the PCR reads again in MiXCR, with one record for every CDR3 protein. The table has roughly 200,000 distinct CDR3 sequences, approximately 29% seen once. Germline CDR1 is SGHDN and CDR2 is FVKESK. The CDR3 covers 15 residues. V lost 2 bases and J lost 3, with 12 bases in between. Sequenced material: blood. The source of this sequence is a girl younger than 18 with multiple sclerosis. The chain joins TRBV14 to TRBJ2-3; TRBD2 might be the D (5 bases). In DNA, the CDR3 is TGTGCCAGCAGCCAACCCGGGAAAGGGACAGATACGCAGTATTTT. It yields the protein CASSQPGKGTDTQYF.